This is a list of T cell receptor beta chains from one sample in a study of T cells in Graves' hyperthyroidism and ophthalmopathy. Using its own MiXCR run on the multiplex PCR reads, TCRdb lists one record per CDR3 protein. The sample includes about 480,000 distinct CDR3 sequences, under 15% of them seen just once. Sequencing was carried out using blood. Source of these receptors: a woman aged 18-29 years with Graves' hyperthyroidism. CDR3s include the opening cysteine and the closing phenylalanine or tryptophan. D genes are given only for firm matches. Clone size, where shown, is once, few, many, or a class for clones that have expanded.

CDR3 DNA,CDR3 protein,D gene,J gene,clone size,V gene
TGCAGTGCTCATGACAGGGACGGTGAAAAACTGTTTTTT,CSAHDRDGEKLFF,TRBD1,TRBJ1-4,many,TRBV20-1
TGTGCCAGCAGCTTAAGGGAACAGAGCTCCTACGAGCAGTACTTC,CASSLREQSSYEQYF,NA,TRBJ2-7,NA,TRBV7-8
TGTGCCAGCAGCGCAGAGGGACAGGGTAATCAGCCCCAGCATTTT,CASSAEGQGNQPQHF,TRBD1,TRBJ1-5,NA,TRBV9
TGTGCCAGCAGCTTACACAGGGACGCGTTAGAGACCCAGTACTTC,CASSLHRDALETQYF,NA,TRBJ2-5,many,TRBV7-3
TGTGCCATCAGGAGCGGGAGAACAGATACGCAGTATTTT,CAIRSGRTDTQYF,TRBD2,TRBJ2-3,few,TRBV24-1
TGTGCCAGCAGTTTTTTGTTTGATGAGCAGTTCTTC,CASSFLFDEQFF,NA,TRBJ2-1,few,TRBV27
TGTGCCAGCAGTTTCGCGGGCGAGAAGGACAATGAGCAGTTCTTC,CASSFAGEKDNEQFF,NA,TRBJ2-1,NA,TRBV6-1
TGTGCCAGCAGCGCGGGGACGGGGGGCACTGAAGCTTTCTTT,CASSAGTGGTEAFF,NA,TRBJ1-1,many,TRBV9
TGTGCCAGCAGCCCCGACAGTGATGGCTACACCTTC,CASSPDSDGYTF,NA,TRBJ1-2,many,TRBV12-3/TRBV12-4
TGCGCCAGCAGTGAGCTACCTGGAGCTAGCGGGAGGGTGGGGGAGCTGTTTTTT,CASSELPGASGRVGELFF,TRBD2,TRBJ2-2,many,TRBV10-2
TGTGCCAGCCGGACAGGGGACTATGGCTACACCTTC,CASRTGDYGYTF,TRBD1,TRBJ1-2,NA,TRBV11-2
TGCGCCAGCAGCCAAGTATTTACAGGTGAAGCTTTCTTT,CASSQVFTGEAFF,NA,TRBJ1-1,NA,TRBV4-1
TGTGCCAGTAAGGCGACAGGGGAGAACACTGAAGCTTTCTTT,CASKATGENTEAFF,TRBD1,TRBJ1-1,NA,TRBV7-9
TGTGCCAGCAGCCAAGATACCGGACCCTACACCGGGGAGCTGTTTTTT,CASSQDTGPYTGELFF,NA,TRBJ2-2,many,TRBV3-1
TGTGCCAGCAGCTTTATTCGTAGGGACACCGGGGAGCTGTTTTTT,CASSFIRRDTGELFF,NA,TRBJ2-2,NA,TRBV11-2
TGTGCTAGTGGTTTGGTTCCGGACAATTTAAAGCAGCCCCAGCATTTT,CASGLVPDNLKQPQHF,NA,TRBJ1-5,many,TRBV12-5
TGCAGTGCTAGTAGGGCCCCGCAAGGTCAGCCCCAGCATTTT,CSASRAPQGQPQHF,NA,TRBJ1-5,many,TRBV20-1
TGTGCCAGCAGTTGGACAGGGTCTAACTATGGCTACACCTTC,CASSWTGSNYGYTF,TRBD1,TRBJ1-2,many,TRBV12-3/TRBV12-4
TGTGCCAGCAAGCACAGGGGGGACGAGCAGTACTTC,CASKHRGDEQYF,TRBD1,TRBJ2-7,many,TRBV6-1
TGTGCCAGCAGCCCGGGACAACGGCGTGGCTACACCTTC,CASSPGQRRGYTF,NA,TRBJ1-2,few,TRBV14
TGTGCCAGCTCACCACCGGGCAGGGCGGACACTGAAGCTTTCTTT,CASSPPGRADTEAFF,NA,TRBJ1-1,few,TRBV18
TGTGCCAGCAGCTCCCTTAGCGGAGACAGCTCCTACGAGCAGTACTTC,CASSSLSGDSSYEQYF,NA,TRBJ2-7,NA,TRBV6-1
TGCGCCAGCAGCTTGGCCGGGGGCCTTAAGATCAAGGATTCACCCCTCCACTTT,CASSLAGGLKIKDSPLHF,NA,TRBJ1-6,many,TRBV5-1
TGCGCCAGCAGTCCGGACACCGTGAACACTGAAGCTTTCTTT,CASSPDTVNTEAFF,NA,TRBJ1-1,few,TRBV5-1
TGTGCCAGCAGCCCCGACACAATTGGGCAGCCCCAGCATTTT,CASSPDTIGQPQHF,NA,TRBJ1-5,NA,TRBV25-1
TGTGCCAGCAGGCTCCGGGCGGGGCTAGCGGGAGGCCGGGCCTACAATGAGCAGTTCTTC,CASRLRAGLAGGRAYNEQFF,TRBD2,TRBJ2-1,many,TRBV11-2
TGTGCCAGCAGGTTGGGGACAGGGGATTTCAATGAGCAGTTCTTC,CASRLGTGDFNEQFF,TRBD1,TRBJ2-1,many,TRBV7-2
TGTGCCAGTAGTAACCGGGACTTAAACACCGGGGAGCTGTTTTTT,CASSNRDLNTGELFF,NA,TRBJ2-2,NA,TRBV19
TGTGCCACCAGTGACCACCCTCGGTTCGGACAGGAAAGTTTGCGCGGCTACACCTTC,CATSDHPRFGQESLRGYTF,TRBD1,TRBJ1-2,NA,TRBV24-1
TGTGCCAGCAGCTTACAGGCAGGGGAGGAAGACACCATATATTTT,CASSLQAGEEDTIYF,NA,TRBJ1-3,NA,TRBV11-2
TGCAGTGCTAGAAGGGTTGCGGGCACTGAAGCTTTCTTT,CSARRVAGTEAFF,NA,TRBJ1-1,few,TRBV20-1
TGTGCCAGCAGCAAGGACAGGGGGCGCGGTTCACCCCTCCACTTT,CASSKDRGRGSPLHF,TRBD1,TRBJ1-6,many,TRBV5-8
TGCAGTGCTAGAGCGTTACAGGATTATAGCAATCAGCCCCAGCATTTT,CSARALQDYSNQPQHF,NA,TRBJ1-5,many,TRBV20-1
TGTGCCAGCAGCTCCGGGACATTAACCTACGAGCAGTACTTC,CASSSGTLTYEQYF,NA,TRBJ2-7,few,TRBV5-6
TGTGCCAGCCGGGATAGCGGAGTTACTGAAGCTTTCTTT,CASRDSGVTEAFF,NA,TRBJ1-1,medium-sized,TRBV27
TGTGCCAGCTCACCGGCGGGTGGAGATAACACTGAAGCTTTCTTT,CASSPAGGDNTEAFF,NA,TRBJ1-1,few,TRBV18
TGTGCCAGCAGTGAAGCCTCCCGACTATTGAACACTGAAGCTTTCTTT,CASSEASRLLNTEAFF,NA,TRBJ1-1,NA,TRBV6-1
TGCAGTGCAACCGACAGTCCAGGGGAGCTGTTTTTT,CSATDSPGELFF,NA,TRBJ2-2,many,TRBV20-1
TGTGCCAGCAGCAACCCATGGCGGGCCACGCAGTATTTT,CASSNPWRATQYF,NA,TRBJ2-3,few,TRBV3-1
TGCAGTGCTAGACACCCCGAAGGGGCCCCCTCTGGAAACACCATATATTTT,CSARHPEGAPSGNTIYF,NA,TRBJ1-3,few,TRBV20-1
TGTGCCAGCATGCACTGGGACAAGACATACGAGCAGTACTTC,CASMHWDKTYEQYF,NA,TRBJ2-7,many,TRBV7-8
TGCAGTGCTGAGTTTAATGGACTAGCGGACAGCACAGATACGCAGTATTTT,CSAEFNGLADSTDTQYF,TRBD2,TRBJ2-3,NA,TRBV20-1
TGTGCCAGCAGCGTATACCGGGGCGCCACTGGCTACACCTTC,CASSVYRGATGYTF,NA,TRBJ1-2,many,TRBV5-5
TGTGCCAGCAAGGGGGGGGGGGGAGCCTACAATGAGCAGTTCTTC,CASKGGGGAYNEQFF,NA,TRBJ2-1,few,TRBV11-3
TGTGCCAGCAGCTGGACTAGCGGGAGGTTTGGGAATGAGCAGTTCTTC,CASSWTSGRFGNEQFF,TRBD2,TRBJ2-1,NA,TRBV7-3
TGCGCCAGCAGCCAAGATGGGTTGAGCTCCTACAATGAGCAGTTCTTC,CASSQDGLSSYNEQFF,NA,TRBJ2-1,NA,TRBV4-1
TGTGCCAGCAGCACGGACAGGTTGGGGGAGACCCAGTACTTC,CASSTDRLGETQYF,TRBD1,TRBJ2-5,NA,TRBV9
TGTGCCAGCAGTTTAATCGGGACGGTGGCTTGGGCCAACGTCCTGACTTTC,CASSLIGTVAWANVLTF,NA,TRBJ2-6,many,TRBV27
TGTGCCAGCCTCGATCTTCCAGACAAACGACGCGAAGCTTTCTTT,CASLDLPDKRREAFF,NA,TRBJ1-1,many,TRBV11-2